This is a list of T cell receptor beta chains from one sample in a study of cytomegalovirus exposure and HLA in healthy donors. Sequenced by immunoSEQ multiplex PCR; TCRdb stores in-frame clones only, minus some. The table has some 310,000 clones, over 75% seen once. Sequencing was carried out using PBMCs. The receptors derive from a man aged 30 to 45 in good health and CMV-seronegative. CDR3s include the opening cysteine and the closing phenylalanine or tryptophan. A D gene is named only where the DNA matches it firmly. Rows may omit the clone size; those that give it use once, few, many or a size class.

v_gene	j_gene	abundance	d_gene	CDR3aa	CDR3nt
TRBV27	TRBJ2-2	.	.	CASSLSRVGTGELFF	TGTGCCAGCAGTTTATCCAGGGTGGGGACCGGGGAGCTGTTTTTT
TRBV6-5	TRBJ1-5	.	.	CASSLDRYSNQPQHF	TGTGCCAGCAGTCTCGACAGATATAGCAATCAGCCCCAGCATTTT
TRBV10-3	TRBJ2-5	.	TRBD2	CAISTTGGSPQETQYF	TGTGCCATCAGTACAACCGGGGGGAGCCCACAAGAGACCCAGTACTTC
TRBV19	TRBJ1-5	.	TRBD1	CASTPGQGFDQPQHF	TGTGCCAGTACACCGGGACAGGGATTCGATCAGCCCCAGCATTTT
TRBV18	TRBJ1-1	.	TRBD1	CASSSGTGGVTNTEAFF	TGTGCCAGCTCTTCGGGGACAGGGGGAGTTACGAACACTGAAGCTTTCTTT
TRBV6-1	TRBJ1-6	few	TRBD1	CASSVGTGYNSPLHF	TGTGCCAGCAGTGTCGGGACAGGGTATAATTCACCCCTCCACTTT
TRBV6-5	TRBJ1-2	few	TRBD1	CASSYGQENYGYTF	TGTGCCAGCAGTTACGGACAGGAGAACTATGGCTACACCTTC
TRBV29-1	TRBJ2-4	.	.	CSVAFPGENIQYF	TGCAGCGTGGCCTTCCCCGGGGAAAACATTCAGTACTTC
TRBV18	TRBJ1-2	few	TRBD1	CASSPLGTDYGYTF	TGTGCCAGCTCACCACTGGGGACAGACTATGGCTACACCTTC
TRBV7-9	TRBJ2-3	.	TRBD1	CASSSGTGVGTDTQYF	TGTGCCAGCAGCTCGGGGACAGGGGTTGGCACAGATACGCAGTATTTT
TRBV6-6	TRBJ1-3	.	.	CASSTGQWAGNTIYF	TGTGCCAGCAGTACCGGACAGTGGGCTGGAAACACCATATATTTT
TRBV29-1	TRBJ1-2	.	TRBD1	CSDRQGDGYTF	TGCAGCGACCGACAGGGGGACGGCTACACCTTC
TRBV11-2	TRBJ2-3	.	TRBD2	CASSRFSGGHTDTQYF	TGTGCCAGCAGCAGGTTTAGCGGGGGGCACACAGATACGCAGTATTTT
TRBV25-1	TRBJ2-3	.	TRBD1	CASSGGTGGSGDTQYF	TGTGCCAGCAGTGGTGGGACAGGGGGCTCGGGAGATACGCAGTATTTT
TRBV18	TRBJ1-5	.	.	CASSPGAYNQPQHF	TGTGCCAGCTCACCGGGGGCTTATAATCAGCCCCAGCATTTT
TRBV28	TRBJ1-1	.	TRBD1	CASSLTGGTEAFF	TGTGCCAGCAGCCTCACAGGGGGCACTGAAGCTTTCTTT
TRBV7-2	TRBJ1-2	few	TRBD1	CASSLVPTRGRDYGYTF	TGTGCCAGCAGCTTAGTCCCCACTAGGGGGCGCGACTATGGCTACACCTTC
TRBV6-6	TRBJ1-3	.	.	CASNGAGGGNTIYF	TGTGCCAGCAATGGGGCAGGTGGAGGAAACACCATATATTTT
TRBV5-5	TRBJ2-3	.	TRBD2	CASSSLGSGAPDTQYF	TGTGCCAGCAGCTCCCTGGGTAGCGGGGCTCCAGATACGCAGTATTTT